The rows below give T cell receptor beta chains drawn from one sample of a study of human T cells and chemical hapten exposure. From the RACE reads, TCRdb called clonotypes with MiXCR, one entry per CDR3 protein. The sample shows approximately 90,000 distinct CDR3 sequences, around 11% of them seen only once. The material was whole blood, obtained in connection with sensitization to the hapten diphenylcyclopropenone (DPC). These receptors were obtained from a woman between 35 and 50 years old with alopecia areata. Some clones in this sample may be carry-over from other donors' samples. Both conserved end residues are part of each CDR3. A D gene is named only where the DNA matches it firmly. The size entry is marked missing in some rows and otherwise reads once, few, many or a size class.

j_gene	abundance	d_gene	v_gene	CDR3nt	CDR3aa
TRBJ2-1	.	TRBD2	TRBV7-3	TGTGCCAGCAGCTTGACTAGCGCTTACAATGAGCAGTTCTTC	CASSLTSAYNEQFF
TRBJ2-7	many	TRBD2	TRBV7-9	TGTGCCACGGGACTAGCGGGGCGCCCAGAGCAGTACTTC	CATGLAGRPEQYF
TRBJ2-3	many	.	TRBV2	TGTGCCAGCAGTGAAAGTTGGAGCACAGATACGCAGTATTTT	CASSESWSTDTQYF
TRBJ2-7	few	TRBD2	TRBV11-2	TGTGCCAGCAGCTTCTCGTTTGCGGGAGATCACGAGCAGTACTTC	CASSFSFAGDHEQYF
TRBJ2-1	few	TRBD1	TRBV16	TGTGCCAGCGAACGCAGGGACAGCTCCTACAATGAGCAGTTCTTC	CASERRDSSYNEQFF
TRBJ2-5	few	TRBD2	TRBV20-1	TGCAGTGCTAGTCGACTGGTTTGGGAGGGTTACCAAGAGACCCAGTACTTC	CSASRLVWEGYQETQYF
TRBJ2-5	few	.	TRBV7-3	TGTGCCAGCAGCTTAATTGAGGCCCCCAGGGGGACCCAGTACTTC	CASSLIEAPRGTQYF
TRBJ2-2	few	TRBD1	TRBV7-6	TGTGCCAGCAGCCGGGACAGGGTATCGGCCGGGGAGCTGTTTTTT	CASSRDRVSAGELFF
TRBJ2-7	few	TRBD1	TRBV11-1	TGTGCCAGCAGCTCGGGACAGAATAACGAGCAGTACTTC	CASSSGQNNEQYF
TRBJ1-1	.	TRBD1	TRBV4-1	TGCGCCAGCAGTCCGGACAGGGGGCGGACAGAAGCTTTCTTT	CASSPDRGRTEAFF
TRBJ2-4	few	TRBD1	TRBV20-1	TGCAGTGCTAGAGATCGACAGGGCGACAAAAACATTCAGTACTTC	CSARDRQGDKNIQYF
TRBJ2-7	few	.	TRBV28	TGTGCCAGCAGTTTAGGTGTCGGCGAGCAGTACTTC	CASSLGVGEQYF
TRBJ2-5	.	TRBD1	TRBV27	TGTGCCAGCAGAGAAGGACAGGGAATAGAGACCCAGTACTTC	CASREGQGIETQYF
TRBJ1-6	many	.	TRBV28	TGTGCCAGCAGTCCCTGGGGTGAGCAGGGGTGGTCACCCCTCCACTTT	CASSPWGEQGWSPLHF
TRBJ2-1	few	TRBD2	TRBV20-1	TGCAGTGCTACCTTCGGGACTAGCGGGGGGAATGAGCAGTTCTTC	CSATFGTSGGNEQFF
TRBJ2-7	.	TRBD1	TRBV20-1	TGCAGTGCTGACAGGGCCTACGAGCAGTACTTC	CSADRAYEQYF
TRBJ2-7	.	TRBD2	TRBV9	TGTGCCAGCAGCGTAGGCAGCGGGAGTATCTACGAGCAGTACTTC	CASSVGSGSIYEQYF
TRBJ2-7	.	.	TRBV12-3/TRBV12-4	TGTGCCAGCAGCCCCCTTCGGGCGGGAACCCTCTACGAGCAGTACTTC	CASSPLRAGTLYEQYF
TRBJ2-7	.	.	TRBV7-2	TGTGCCAGCAGCTTAGTTTTCTCCAGGCTAGCCGCGTACGAGCAGTACTTC	CASSLVFSRLAAYEQYF
TRBJ1-4	few	.	TRBV11-2	TGTGCCAGCAGCGCGCGGGGCCCACTGTTTTTT	CASSARGPLFF
TRBJ1-1	few	.	TRBV12-3/TRBV12-4	TGTGCCAGCAGTTTAGCGTACGGGCTTGTTGGGGGTGAGAAAACTGAAGCTTTCTTT	CASSLAYGLVGGEKTEAFF
TRBJ2-7	.	.	TRBV24-1	TGTGCCACCAGTGACCCAAAGGGACTGGCCTCCGAGCAGTACTTC	CATSDPKGLASEQYF
TRBJ1-1	.	.	TRBV27	TGTGCCAGCAGTTTAAAACCCCCGGGACACATGAACACTGAAGCTTTCTTT	CASSLKPPGHMNTEAFF
TRBJ2-2	many	.	TRBV7-9	TGTGCCAGCAGTCGATCAGGCTTGCAATCCGGGGAGCTGTTTTTT	CASSRSGLQSGELFF
TRBJ2-7	.	.	TRBV12-5	TGTGCTAGTGGCCATAAGACAGATCCCTACTACGAGCAGTACTTC	CASGHKTDPYYEQYF
TRBJ2-3	.	TRBD2	TRBV4-3	TGCGCCAGCAGCCATGATCCTCTAGCGGGAGTGACAGATACGCAGTATTTT	CASSHDPLAGVTDTQYF
TRBJ2-1	few	TRBD2	TRBV7-6	TGTGCCAGCAGCTTAAGGGCGGGAGGGAACAATGAGCAGTTCTTC	CASSLRAGGNNEQFF
TRBJ2-5	.	TRBD2	TRBV29-1	TGCAGCGTTGATTCAGCGGGAGTCGGGGAGACCCAGTACTTC	CSVDSAGVGETQYF
TRBJ2-3	.	.	TRBV12-3/TRBV12-4	TGTGCCAGCAGTTGGAGCGGTTCCACAGATACGCAGTATTTT	CASSWSGSTDTQYF
TRBJ2-1	few	.	TRBV3-1	TGTGCCAGCAGCTCCTACCTTAGGAGCGCCTCCTACAATGAGCAGTTCTTC	CASSSYLRSASYNEQFF
TRBJ2-1	.	TRBD2	TRBV7-6	TGTGCCAGCAGCTTCCCGGGGGGAGATGAGCAGTTCTTC	CASSFPGGDEQFF
TRBJ2-7	few	.	TRBV9	TGTGCCAGCAGCGTAATCTGGGTGGGGGAGCAGTACTTC	CASSVIWVGEQYF
TRBJ2-7	many	TRBD2	TRBV30	TGTGCCTGGAGTGCACCGGGACTAGCTCACTACGAGCAGTACTTC	CAWSAPGLAHYEQYF
TRBJ2-7	many	TRBD1	TRBV6-2/TRBV6-3	TGTGCCAGCACACCGGGACAGACCTACGAGCAGTACTTC	CASTPGQTYEQYF
TRBJ2-3	few	.	TRBV3-1	TGTGCCAGCAGCCAAGATGACGAAAGTACGCAGTATTTT	CASSQDDESTQYF
TRBJ2-6	.	.	TRBV28	TGTGCCACCATCTCTGGGGCCAACGTCCTGACTTTC	CATISGANVLTF
TRBJ2-3	few	.	TRBV18	TGTGCCAGCTCAGGGACGAGCGGTCGCACAGATACGCAGTATTTT	CASSGTSGRTDTQYF
TRBJ2-3	medium-sized	.	TRBV4-3	TGCGCCAGCAGCCAAGAATTCGGGAATATTGCCACAGATACGCAGTATTTT	CASSQEFGNIATDTQYF
TRBJ2-7	.	.	TRBV28	TGTGCCAGCAGTTATTCAGCCGGGCAGTACTTC	CASSYSAGQYF
TRBJ1-1	few	.	TRBV12-3/TRBV12-4	TGTGCCAGCAGTTATCTAGGGGAGGCGGCCACTGAAGCTTTCTTT	CASSYLGEAATEAFF
TRBJ2-7	.	TRBD2	TRBV20-1	TGCAGTGCTATAGCGGGAGACCCCTACGAGCAGTACTTC	CSAIAGDPYEQYF
TRBJ2-5	few	TRBD1	TRBV9	TGTGCCAGCAGCGTAGCCCCAGGGGGACAAGAGACCCAGTACTTC	CASSVAPGGQETQYF
TRBJ2-3	.	.	TRBV6-2/TRBV6-3	TGTGCCAGCAGACCCCTGGGACGGGGGAGAGATACGCAGTATTTT	CASRPLGRGRDTQYF
TRBJ1-1	.	TRBD1	TRBV12-3/TRBV12-4	TGTGCCAGCAGGGCCAACAGGGGGGTAGGGACTGAAGCTTTCTTT	CASRANRGVGTEAFF
TRBJ1-5	.	.	TRBV19	TGTGCCAGTAGTCCCGGGAGGGGCACCAACTTTAATAGCAATCAGCCCCAGCATTTT	CASSPGRGTNFNSNQPQHF
TRBJ2-7	few	.	TRBV7-2	TGTGCCAGCAGCTCCCGTGCTGGCAGCTCCTACGAGCAGTACTTC	CASSSRAGSSYEQYF
TRBJ2-5	many	.	TRBV7-3	TGTGCCAGCAGCTTAGGTCCTCGCGGGACCCAGTACTTC	CASSLGPRGTQYF
TRBJ1-1	few	.	TRBV12-3/TRBV12-4	TGTGCCAGCAGTTTAGAGACCGAGGGCCAGGGGAACACTGAAGCTTTCTTT	CASSLETEGQGNTEAFF
TRBJ2-7	.	.	TRBV7-6	TGTGCCAGCAGCTTGGTTTCAGACGAGCAGTACTTC	CASSLVSDEQYF
TRBJ1-5	.	.	TRBV6-2/TRBV6-3	TGTGCCAGCACCACACCCCCGACAGAATCATGGTGGAATGGACATCAGCCCCAGCATTTT	CASTTPPTESWWNGHQPQHF
TRBJ2-1	few	.	TRBV7-2	TGTGCTTCAGCTTCTAGACTCAGCAATGAGCAGTTCTTC	CASASRLSNEQFF
TRBJ2-3	few	.	TRBV7-6	TGTGCCAGCAGCTCCCAACCATTCGACTACACAGATACGCAGTATTTT	CASSSQPFDYTDTQYF
TRBJ2-7	.	.	TRBV6-5	TGTGCCAGCAGTTACGGTGCAGGGGGGGAAGAGCAGTACTTC	CASSYGAGGEEQYF
TRBJ2-2	many	.	TRBV2	TGTGCCAGCAGCGGGATGGGCACCGGGGAGCTGTTTTTT	CASSGMGTGELFF